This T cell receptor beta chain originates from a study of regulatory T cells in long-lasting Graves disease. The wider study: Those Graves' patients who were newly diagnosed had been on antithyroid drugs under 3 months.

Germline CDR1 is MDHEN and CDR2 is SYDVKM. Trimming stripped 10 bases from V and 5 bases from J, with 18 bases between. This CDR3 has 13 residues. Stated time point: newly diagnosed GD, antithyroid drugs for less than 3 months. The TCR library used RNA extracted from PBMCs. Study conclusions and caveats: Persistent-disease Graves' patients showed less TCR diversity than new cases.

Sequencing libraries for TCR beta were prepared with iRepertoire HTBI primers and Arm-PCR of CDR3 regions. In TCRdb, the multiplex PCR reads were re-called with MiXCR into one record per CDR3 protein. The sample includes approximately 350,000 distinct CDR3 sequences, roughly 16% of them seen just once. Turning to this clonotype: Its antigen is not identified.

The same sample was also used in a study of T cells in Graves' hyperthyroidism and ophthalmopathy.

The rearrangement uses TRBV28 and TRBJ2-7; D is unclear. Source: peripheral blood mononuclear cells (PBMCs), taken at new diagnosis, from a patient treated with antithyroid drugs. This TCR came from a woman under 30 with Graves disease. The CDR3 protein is CATQTAMGDEQYF. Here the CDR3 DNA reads TGTGCCACTCAGACCGCTATGGGTGACGAGCAGTACTTC.